The 17 T cell receptor beta chains below come from one sample, sequenced in a study of cytomegalovirus exposure and HLA in healthy donors. Researchers ran the PCR with 60 Vbeta and 13 Jbeta primers. Here immunoSEQ multiplex PCR was the method, and the copy in TCRdb shows in-frame clones only, minus some. The sample holds around 80,000 clones. Input material: PBMCs. Receptors were obtained from a boy between 10 and 17 years old in good health and CMV-seronegative.

The chain uses TRBV6-1 and TRBJ1-2; no reliable D call. Germline CDR1 and CDR2: MNHNS and SASEGT. The ends were cut back, 4 bases at V and 2 bases at J, with 8 bases in the middle. This CDR3 is 13 amino acids long. In nucleotides, the CDR3 is TGTGCCAGCAGTGTGACAAAGAACTATGGCTACACCTTC. It yields the protein CASSVTKNYGYTF.

The rearrangement joins TRBV19 to TRBJ2-5; TRBD2 matches 10 bases. Germline values: CDR1 LNHDA, CDR2 SQIVND (reference sequence). Trimming took 4 bases from V and 5 from J; bases not matched to a gene: 10. The CDR3 sequence is 16 residues long. Here the CDR3 reads CASSRFTSGDSETQYF. In nucleotides, the CDR3 is TGTGCCAGTAGTAGATTTACTAGCGGGGACTCGGAGACCCAGTACTTC.

The V gene is TRBV21-1, the J gene TRBJ2-7; the D call in the table, TRBD1, was not verified against the DNA. TRBV21-1 is annotated as a pseudogene. CDR3 length equals 15 residues. This CDR3 is CASSQIPGHNYEQYF. The CDR3 region has the DNA TGTGCCAGCAGCCAAATCCCGGGACACAACTACGAGCAGTACTTC.

The CDR3 sequence: CASSLVPGHPYEQYF. As DNA, the CDR3 is TGTGCCAGCAGCTTGGTGCCGGGACACCCATACGAGCAGTACTTC. This chain joins TRBV5-5 and TRBJ2-7; D perhaps matches TRBD1 (6 bases). The V gene's germline CDR1 is SGHKS and CDR2 YYEKEE (reference sequence). CDR3 size: 15 residues. V was clipped by 0 bases and J by 4 bases, with 14 bases between them.

The V gene is TRBV29-1, the J gene TRBJ2-7; 9 nucleotides line up with TRBD1. The ends lost 1 base at V and 4 bases at J; junction bases unmatched: 11. CDR3 length: 16 amino acids. CDR1 and CDR2 from the germline V gene are SQVTM and ANQGSEA. Written as DNA, the CDR3 is TGCAGCGTTGAAGTCAGAAACAGGGGGCTGATTTACGAGCAGTACTTC. Translated: CSVEVRNRGLIYEQYF.

The CDR3 reads CASSLEGIGGEGLYNEQFF. CDR3 bases: TGTGCCAGCAGCTTAGAGGGAATTGGGGGGGAAGGACTCTACAATGAGCAGTTCTTC. This sequence joins TRBV7-8 and TRBJ2-1; TRBD2 agrees at 7 bases. The germline gives CDR1 SGHVS, CDR2 FQNEAQ. V was pared by 1 base and J by 3 bases, with 15 bases of the junction left unmatched. This CDR3 region has 19 residues.

V and J are TRBV18 and TRBJ2-1; 11 positions agree with TRBD1. The CDR3 has 14 residues. The V and J ends lost 6 bases and 8 bases, in that order; junction bases with no gene match: 6. Looked up from germline, CDR1 is KGHSH and CDR2 is LQKENI. The DNA for the CDR3 is TGTGCCAGCTCGAGGGACAGGGGGACAGATGAGCAGTTCTTC. Translated, it gives CASSRDRGTDEQFF.

This chain links TRBV18 with TRBJ1-2, with a possible D match to TRBD1 (5 bases). V lost 6 bases and J lost 10, with 15 bases in between. The CDR3 is made up of 12 amino acids. Per the germline V gene, CDR1 is KGHSH and CDR2 is LQKENI. This CDR3 is CASSPTEAPYTF. The CDR3 region has the DNA TGTGCCAGCTCGCCGACAGAGGCCCCCTACACCTTC.

The chain uses TRBV25-1 and TRBJ2-3, with 12 bases aligning to TRBD2. The CDR3 is 18 residues long. With 1 base clipped from V and 3 bases from J, the junction kept 8 bases outside the gene matches. CDR1 and CDR2 from the germline V gene are MGHDK and SYGVNS. The CDR3 DNA sequence: TGTGCCAGCAGTGAATGGCTAGCGGGAGGGCAAGGGACAGATACGCAGTATTTT. This sequence encodes CASSEWLAGGQGTDTQYF. The full variable domain, its missing parts supplied by reference TRBV25-1 and TRBJ2-3, is EADIYQTPRYLVIGTGKKITLECSQTMGHDKMYWYQQDPGMELHLIHYSYGVNSTEKGDLSSESTVSRIRTEHFPLTLESARPSHTSQYLCASSEWLAGGQGTDTQYFGPGTRLTVL.

In the case of this clone: This sample also contains other DNA sequences that code for the same CDR3. V is TRBV30 and J is TRBJ2-2, with 9 bases identical to TRBD1. Germline V CDR1 and CDR2: GTSNPN, SVGIG (reference sequence). CDR3 length: 13 amino acids. The CDR3 is CATDRGLGGELFF. The CDR3 nucleotides read TGTGCTACGGACAGGGGACTCGGCGGGGAGCTGTTTTTT.

The J gene is TRBJ2-1, the V gene TRBV4-3; 8 bases match TRBD2. V lost 0 bases to trimming and J lost 5 bases; unmatched junction nucleotides: 9. The CDR3 has 17 amino acids. Per the germline V gene, CDR1 is LGHNA and CDR2 is YSLEER. The CDR3 sequence: CASSQDRSGSSDNEQFF. CDR3 DNA sequence: TGCGCCAGCAGCCAAGATCGGAGCGGGAGTTCCGACAATGAGCAGTTCTTC.

The CDR3 sequence is CASSRTGQNSPLHF. The CDR3 DNA reads TGCGCCAGCAGCCGGACAGGTCAAAATTCACCCCTCCACTTT. The chain couples TRBV5-1 to TRBJ1-6; TRBD1 agrees at 7 bases. The CDR3 totals 14 residues. CDR1 is SGHRS, CDR2 YFSETQ, per germline. V lost 4 bases to trimming and J lost 7 bases; unmatched junction nucleotides: 5.

The V and J genes are TRBV7-9 and TRBJ2-7; 7 bases match TRBD2. Germline CDR1 reads SEHNR; CDR2 reads FQNEAQ (reference sequence). This CDR3 has 15 residues. The J segment lost 5 bases and the V segment lost 7 bases, leaving 14 bases of the junction unmatched. CDR3 nucleotides: TGTGCCAGCATCCAAGACGGAGGGGCGGGAGACGAGCAGTACTTC. It translates to CASIQDGGAGDEQYF.

The rearrangement links TRBV6-6 to TRBJ2-5; D not certain. The germline gives CDR1 MNHNY, CDR2 SVGAGI (reference sequence). The CDR3 totals 12 residues. The V gene lost 5 bases and the J gene lost 7 bases, with 11 bases spanning the gap. The CDR3 bases are TGTGCCAGCAGTCCGTCTGGGCCGACCCAGTACTTC. Protein: CASSPSGPTQYF.

Concerning this clone: A junction end diverges from the germline sequence, so it may reflect a read error. V gene TRBV18 combines with J gene TRBJ2-2, with unresolved D. Per germline, CDR1 KGHSH and CDR2 LQKENI. The CDR3 covers 16 residues. CDR3 sequence reads: CASAPRSVGNTGELFF. The CDR3, as DNA: TGTGCCAGCGCACCCCGATCAGTGGGCAACACCGGGGAGCTGTTTTTT.

The gene calls are TRBV18 and TRBJ1-1; D not resolved. Deletions cut 5 bases from V and 4 bases from J, with 17 bases between. The CDR3 spans 15 residues. Germline CDR1 is KGHSH and CDR2 is LQKENI. Written as DNA, the CDR3 is TGTGCCAGCTCAAGGCAGGAAAGCCTTCCCACTGAAGCTTTCTTT. It is translated as CASSRQESLPTEAFF.

V and J are TRBV5-1 and TRBJ2-7; 11 bases agree with TRBD2. CDR1 and CDR2 (germline): SGHRS, YFSETQ. Losses at the gene ends were 0 bases for V and 3 bases for J; bases not matched to a gene: 5. CDR3 size: 16 residues. CDR3 sequence reads: CASSLGLAGRDYEQYF. CDR3 DNA sequence: TGCGCCAGCAGCTTGGGACTAGCGGGGCGCGACTACGAGCAGTACTTC.